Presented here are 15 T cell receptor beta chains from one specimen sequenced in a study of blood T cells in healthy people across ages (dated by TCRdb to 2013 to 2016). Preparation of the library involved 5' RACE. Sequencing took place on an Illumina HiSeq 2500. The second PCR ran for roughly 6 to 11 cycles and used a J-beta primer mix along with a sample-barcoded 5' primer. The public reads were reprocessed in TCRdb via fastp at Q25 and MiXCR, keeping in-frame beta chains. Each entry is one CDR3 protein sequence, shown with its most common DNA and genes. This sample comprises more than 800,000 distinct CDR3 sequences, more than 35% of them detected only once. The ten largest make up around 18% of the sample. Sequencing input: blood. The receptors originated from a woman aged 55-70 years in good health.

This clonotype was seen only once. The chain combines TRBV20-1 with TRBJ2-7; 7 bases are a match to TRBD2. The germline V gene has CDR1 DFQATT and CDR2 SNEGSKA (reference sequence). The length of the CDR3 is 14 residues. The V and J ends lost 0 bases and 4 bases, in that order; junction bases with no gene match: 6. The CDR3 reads CSARDETSRYEQYF. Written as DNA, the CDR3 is TGCAGTGCTAGAGATGAGACTAGCAGGTACGAGCAGTACTTC.

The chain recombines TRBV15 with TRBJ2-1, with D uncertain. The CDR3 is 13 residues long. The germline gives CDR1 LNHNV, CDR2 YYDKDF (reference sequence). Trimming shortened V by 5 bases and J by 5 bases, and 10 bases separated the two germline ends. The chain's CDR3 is CATSLLSNNEQFF. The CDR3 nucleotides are TGTGCCACCAGCTTGTTATCTAACAATGAGCAGTTCTTC.

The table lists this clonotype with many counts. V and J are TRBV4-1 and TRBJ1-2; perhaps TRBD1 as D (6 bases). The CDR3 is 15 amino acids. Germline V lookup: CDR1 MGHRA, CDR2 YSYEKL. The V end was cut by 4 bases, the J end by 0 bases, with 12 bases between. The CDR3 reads CASSLRQAPNYGYTF. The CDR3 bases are TGCGCCAGCAGCCTTAGACAGGCGCCTAACTATGGCTACACCTTC.

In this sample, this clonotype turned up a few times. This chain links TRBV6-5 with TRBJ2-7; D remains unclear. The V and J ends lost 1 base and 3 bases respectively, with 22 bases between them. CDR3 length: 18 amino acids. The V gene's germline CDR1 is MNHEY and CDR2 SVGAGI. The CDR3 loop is CASSYYRSLSPSYYEQYF. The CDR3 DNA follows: TGTGCCAGCAGTTACTACCGGTCCCTTTCGCCCAGTTACTACGAGCAGTACTTC.

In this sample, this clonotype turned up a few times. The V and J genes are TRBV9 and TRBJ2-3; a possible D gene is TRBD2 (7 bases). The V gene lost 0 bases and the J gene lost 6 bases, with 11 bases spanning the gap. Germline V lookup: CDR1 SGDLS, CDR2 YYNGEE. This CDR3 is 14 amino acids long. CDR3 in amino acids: CASSVEGGVDTQYF. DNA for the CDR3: TGTGCCAGCAGCGTAGAAGGGGGGGTGGATACGCAGTATTTT.

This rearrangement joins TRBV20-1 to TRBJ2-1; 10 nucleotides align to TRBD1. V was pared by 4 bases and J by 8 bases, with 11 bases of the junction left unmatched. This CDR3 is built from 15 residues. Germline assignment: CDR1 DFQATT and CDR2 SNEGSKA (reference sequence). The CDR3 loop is CSATDRGTGVHEQFF. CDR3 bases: TGCAGTGCTACGGACCGTGGGACAGGGGTACATGAGCAGTTCTTC.

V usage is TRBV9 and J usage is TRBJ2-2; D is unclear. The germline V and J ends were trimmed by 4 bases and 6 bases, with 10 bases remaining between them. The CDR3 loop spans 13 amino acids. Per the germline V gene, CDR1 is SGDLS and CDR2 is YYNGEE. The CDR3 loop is CASSPPGAGELFF. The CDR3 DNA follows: TGTGCCAGCAGCCCCCCCGGTGCCGGGGAGCTGTTTTTT.

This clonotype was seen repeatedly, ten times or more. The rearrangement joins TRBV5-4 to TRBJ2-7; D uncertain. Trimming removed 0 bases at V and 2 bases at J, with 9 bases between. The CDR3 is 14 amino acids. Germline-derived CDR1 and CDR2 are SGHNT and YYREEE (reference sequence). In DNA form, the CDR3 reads TGTGCCAGCAGCTTGGGAGCATCTACCTACGAGCAGTACTTC. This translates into CASSLGASTYEQYF.

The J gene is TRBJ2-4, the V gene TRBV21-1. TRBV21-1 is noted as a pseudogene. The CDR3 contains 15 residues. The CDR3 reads CASSFSVVAKNIQYF. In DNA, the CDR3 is TGTGCCAGCAGCTTCAGCGTTGTAGCCAAAAACATTCAGTACTTC.

The CDR3 region has the DNA TGTGCCAGCAGTCAACAGGGTATCTATGGCTACACCTTC. This translates into CASSQQGIYGYTF. The genes are TRBV7-2 and TRBJ1-2; D is perhaps TRBD1 (6 bases). With 6 bases removed from V and 4 bases from J, the gap between germline ends came to 12 bases. From germline, CDR1 is SGHTA and CDR2 FQGNSA. This CDR3 region has 13 residues.

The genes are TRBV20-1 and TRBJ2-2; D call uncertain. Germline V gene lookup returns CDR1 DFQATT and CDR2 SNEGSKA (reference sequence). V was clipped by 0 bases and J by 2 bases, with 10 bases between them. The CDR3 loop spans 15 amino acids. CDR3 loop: CSARDLVANTGELFF. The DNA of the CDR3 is TGCAGTGCTAGAGATCTCGTAGCCAACACCGGGGAGCTGTTTTTT.

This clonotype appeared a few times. The CDR3 spells CASSSRGSSRLLYEQYF. The CDR3 DNA reads as TGTGCCAGCAGTTCGAGGGGGTCGTCACGTCTGCTCTACGAGCAGTACTTC. The V gene is TRBV27, the J gene TRBJ2-7, with D perhaps matching TRBD1 (6 bases). Between the trimmed V and J ends, which lost 4 bases and 3 bases, there was a span of 22 bases. This CDR3 has 17 amino acids. Per the germline V gene, CDR1 is MNHEY and CDR2 is SMNVEV (reference sequence).

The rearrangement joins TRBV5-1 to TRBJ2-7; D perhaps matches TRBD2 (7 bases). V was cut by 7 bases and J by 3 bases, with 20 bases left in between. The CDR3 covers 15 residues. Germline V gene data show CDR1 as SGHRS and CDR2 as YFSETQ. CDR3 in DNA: TGCGCCAGCGCTGGCCTGGAGGGGGGGCTCTACGAGCAGTACTTC. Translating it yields CASAGLEGGLYEQYF.

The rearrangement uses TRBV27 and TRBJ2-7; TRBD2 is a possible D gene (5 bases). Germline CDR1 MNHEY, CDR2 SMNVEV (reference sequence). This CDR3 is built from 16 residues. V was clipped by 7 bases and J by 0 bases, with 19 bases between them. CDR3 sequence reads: CASTPAGGSSSYEQYF. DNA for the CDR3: TGTGCCAGCACCCCGGCAGGCGGGTCGAGCTCCTACGAGCAGTACTTC.

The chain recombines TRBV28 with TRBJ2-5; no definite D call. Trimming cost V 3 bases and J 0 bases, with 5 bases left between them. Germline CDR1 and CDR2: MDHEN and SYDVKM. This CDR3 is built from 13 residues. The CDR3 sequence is CASSFRDQETQYF. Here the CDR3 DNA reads TGTGCCAGCAGTTTCCGAGACCAAGAGACCCAGTACTTC.